This record concerns one TCR beta chain sequence. This clone has just a few counts. Its binding antigen is unknown. No much larger clone is present one base from it, and per-base qualities are unavailable. The record originates from a study of OX40 agonist ivuxolimab in advanced cancers. Regarding the complete study: Ivuxolimab was a fully human IgG2 agonistic monoclonal antibody targeting the costimulatory receptor OX40 (CD134). Intravenous ivuxolimab was administered to patients every 2 weeks at six dose levels: 0.01, 0.1, 0.3, 1.5, 3 and 10 mg/kg. Among the approximately 54 dose-escalation patients, around 19 had hepatocellular carcinoma, 15 or so melanoma, 9 renal cell carcinoma and 9 head and neck cancer. In the dose-escalation cohort, roughly 82% of patients were male, and the mean age was 60 years with a range of about 20 to 79. Prior anti-PD-1, anti-PD-L1 or anti-CTLA-4 therapy was permitted, and 40% of dose-escalation patients had received checkpoint inhibitors. Three dose-escalation patients achieved partial responses, one with hepatocellular carcinoma and two with cutaneous melanoma. The point of sequencing TCRbeta in the periphery was to test whether ivuxolimab changed TCR sequence diversity and drove clonal T-cell expansion. The paper reports the monotherapy dose-escalation portion (N ≈ 50 patients) of the phase I ivuxolimab trial. Overall results and qualifications from the work: Low levels of normalized T-cell clonal expansion were also seen in some patients who did not respond. Clonal expansion of both CD4+ and CD8+ blood T cells was observed from baseline to week 6 at doses 0.1 to 3.0 mg/kg. In the 0.1-3.0 mg/kg groups, partial responders were among the patients with the lowest normalized peripheral clonal expansion, particularly in CD8+ T cells. Which antigens the clonally expanded peripheral T cells were specific for was not determined. After ivuxolimab, CD8+ T cells had more expanded clones than CD4+ T cells on average.

Genomic DNA was isolated from the sorted cells so that the TCRbeta CDR3 region could be sequenced. The immunoSEQ Assay was used to sequence the TCRbeta CDR3 regions. What TCRdb holds here is the immuneACCESS table cut down to in-frame rearrangements. Part of the clones is not present; checked against another copy, under half of the missing clones reflect an unresolved V gene, and the others are unexplained. Present in this sample are 65,000 to 75,000 clones, around 84% of which were seen just once. Around 6.7% of the sample rests with the top ten. For this chain, trimming is 2 bases at the V end and 4 bases at the J end, and the number of junction bases without a gene match is 14. Including the terminal cysteine and phenylalanine, the CDR3 comprises 18 residues. Just the 54-base CDR3 DNA is kept, in frame starting at base 1. CDR1 and CDR2 are drawn from the germline V gene (reference sequence): LNHNV, YYDKDF.

Patients with a history of autoimmune disease or receiving systemic immunosuppression were excluded from the trial. Peripheral blood for TCR sequencing was collected from all dose cohorts at baseline, on cycle 4 day 1, and on cycle 7 day 1. Samples came from an open-label, multicenter, first-in-human phase I dose-escalation trial of ivuxolimab. Adults with locally advanced or metastatic melanoma, renal cell carcinoma, hepatocellular carcinoma or head and neck squamous cell carcinoma were enrolled in the trial. Before TCR sequencing, CD4+ T cells and CD8+ T cells from peripheral blood were sorted into separate populations.

This receptor chain uses TRBV15 and TRBJ2-1; the junction holds 7 bases that match TRBD2. This specimen was CD4+ or CD8+ T cells sorted from blood, taken in a trial of the OX40 agonist ivuxolimab. The sequence derives from an adult with an advanced solid tumor such as melanoma, head and neck, liver or kidney cancer. This receptor has the CDR3 CATSRSPRWWEGYNEQFF. The base sequence is TGTGCCACCAGCAGATCCCCTCGCTGGTGGGAGGGATACAATGAGCAGTTCTTC.